This T cell receptor (beta chain) was found in a study of OX40 agonist ivuxolimab in advanced cancers. Regarding the study in general: The costimulatory receptor OX40 (CD134) was targeted by ivuxolimab, a fully human IgG2 agonistic monoclonal antibody. The monotherapy dose-escalation portion (N of about 49 patients) of the phase I ivuxolimab trial is reported in the paper. Intravenous ivuxolimab was administered to patients every 2 weeks at six dose levels: 0.01, 0.1, 0.3, 1.5, 3 and 10 mg/kg. Prior anti-PD-1, anti-PD-L1 or anti-CTLA-4 therapy was permitted, and about two fifths of dose-escalation patients had received checkpoint inhibitors. The purpose of peripheral TCRbeta sequencing was to test whether ivuxolimab changed TCR sequence diversity and led to clonal T-cell expansion. Of the roughly 51 patients in dose escalation, about 20 had hepatocellular carcinoma, about 15 had melanoma, 9 had renal cell carcinoma and 9 had head and neck cancer. The dose-escalation cohort was roughly 80% male with a mean age of 60 years, ranging from about 23 to 85. Partial responses occurred in three dose-escalation patients, of whom one had hepatocellular carcinoma and two had cutaneous melanoma.

The trial excluded patients who had a history of autoimmune disease or were on systemic immunosuppression. Peripheral blood for TCR sequencing was collected from all dose cohorts at baseline, on cycle 4 day 1, and on cycle 7 day 1. The samples were taken from a phase I, first-in-human, multicenter, open-label dose-escalation trial of ivuxolimab. The trial enrolled adults with locally advanced or metastatic head and neck squamous cell, hepatocellular, melanoma or renal cell carcinoma. CD4+ and CD8+ T cells were sorted separately from peripheral blood before TCR sequencing. For sequencing of the TCRbeta CDR3 region, genomic DNA was extracted from the sorted cells. The immunoSEQ Assay was used to sequence the TCRbeta CDR3 regions. This immuneACCESS table, as held by TCRdb, lists in-frame sequences with V and J called but not all clones. Of the missing ones, under half trace to an unresolved V gene in checked studies; the others have no known cause. The sample data list 35,000 to 40,000 clones, and 80% to 90% of these were observed just once. 35% to 45% of the sample is in the top ten clones.

To note about this clone: The specificity of this receptor is unknown. Within one base of it there is no much larger clone, and no base qualities were kept.

Study-wide conclusions, independent of this receptor: At doses from 0.1 to 3.0 mg/kg, clonal expansion was seen in both CD4+ and CD8+ blood T cells between baseline and week 6. Antigen specificity was not determined for the clonally expanded peripheral T cells. After ivuxolimab, expanded clones were on average more numerous among CD8+ T cells than among CD4+ T cells. Low levels of normalized T-cell clonal expansion were also seen in some patients who did not respond. Partial responders in the 0.1-3.0 mg/kg groups had among the lowest normalized peripheral clonal expansion, especially among CD8+ T cells.

Trimming leaves V shorter by 5 bases and J shorter by 4 bases, with the junction holding 19 bases beyond the gene matches. The germline V gene gives CDR1 as MDHEN and CDR2 as SYDVKM. The CDR3, from cysteine to phenylalanine, totals 18 residues. The CDR3 DNA has 54 bases and is translated from base 1. The TCR sequence derives from an adult with an advanced solid tumor such as melanoma, head and neck, liver or kidney cancer. Recombination linked TRBV28 to TRBJ1-2; 7 nucleotides in the junction match TRBD1. Sequences were derived from CD4+ or CD8+ T cells sorted from blood, sampled in a trial of the OX40 agonist ivuxolimab. The encoded CDR3 is CASSPLDRAPTIAYGYTF. DNA sequence: TGTGCCAGCAGTCCACTCGACAGGGCGCCGACTATCGCCTATGGCTACACCTTC.